The TCR beta chain under discussion was sequenced for a study of OX40 agonist ivuxolimab in advanced cancers. Whole-study context: Ivuxolimab, which patients received intravenously every 2 weeks, was dosed at 0.01 to 10 mg/kg. A mean age of around 63 years, range about 20 to 85, was recorded, and 70% to 85% were male.

Details on this clone: The antigen remains unidentified.

Produced via immunoSEQ multiplex PCR; TCRdb's table is partial and in-frame only. The table has tens of thousands of clones, approximately 80% seen once. The CDR3 length is 15 residues. In germline, CDR1 is GTSNPN, CDR2 SVGIG (reference sequence). Deletions cut 3 bases from V and 0 bases from J, with 12 bases between. Study observations and caveats: There was clonal expansion of CD4+ and CD8+ blood T cells by week 6 at 0.1 to 3.0 mg/kg. Expanded clones were, on average, more numerous among CD8+ T cells than CD4+.

This sample comprised CD4+ or CD8+ T cells sorted from blood, obtained in a trial of the OX40 agonist ivuxolimab. The sequence was obtained from an adult with an advanced solid tumor such as melanoma, head and neck, liver or kidney cancer. The chain carries TRBV30 and TRBJ1-5; tentatively, D is TRBD1 (5 bases). CDR3 in amino acids: CAWREGFYSNQPQHF. CDR3 bases: TGTGCCTGGAGAGAGGGGTTTTATAGCAATCAGCCCCAGCATTTT.